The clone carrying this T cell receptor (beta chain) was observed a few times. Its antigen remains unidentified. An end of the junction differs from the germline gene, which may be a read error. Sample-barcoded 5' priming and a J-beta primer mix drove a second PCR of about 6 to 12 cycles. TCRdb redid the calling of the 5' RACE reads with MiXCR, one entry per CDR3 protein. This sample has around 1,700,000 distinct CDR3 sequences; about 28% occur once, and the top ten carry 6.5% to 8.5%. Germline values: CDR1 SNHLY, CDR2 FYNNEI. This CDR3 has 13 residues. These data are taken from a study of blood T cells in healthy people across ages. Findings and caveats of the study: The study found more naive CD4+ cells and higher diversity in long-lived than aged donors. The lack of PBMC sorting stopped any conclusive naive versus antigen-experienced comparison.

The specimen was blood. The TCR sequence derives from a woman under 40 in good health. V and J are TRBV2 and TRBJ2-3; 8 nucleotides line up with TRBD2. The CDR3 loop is CASSGTSKDTQYF. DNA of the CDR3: TGTGCCAGCAGTGGGACTAGCAAAGATACGCAGTATTTT.